Listed below are T cell receptor beta chains from one sample, sequenced in a study of early T cells in non-severe SARS-CoV-2 infection. Each CDR3 protein gets one entry after TCRdb re-called the 5' RACE reads with MiXCR. The table records over 35,000 distinct CDR3 sequences, roughly 6% of them present only once. The source was whole blood, collected at baseline. The receptors derive from an adult who was a healthcare worker with PCR-confirmed SARS-CoV-2 infection or an uninfected control (not recorded which). Both conserved end residues are part of each CDR3. A D gene is named only where the DNA matches it firmly. The listing skips clone size in some rows; elsewhere it reads once, few, many or a size class.

v_call,clone_size,j_call,d_call,cdr3_nt,cdr3_aa
TRBV28,many,TRBJ2-7,NA,TGTGCCAGCAGCCTAACAGGGAAGCGCGAGCAGTACTTC,CASSLTGKREQYF
TRBV11-2,NA,TRBJ2-3,NA,TGTGCCAGCGGGGGGGGCCTTAGCACAGATACGCAGTATTTT,CASGGGLSTDTQYF
TRBV7-9,many,TRBJ1-6,NA,TGTGCCAGCGTGGCAGGCTCCTATAATTCACCCCTCCACTTT,CASVAGSYNSPLHF
TRBV29-1,many,TRBJ2-1,NA,TGCAGCGTTGGGGGGAGCTCCTACAATGAGCAGTTCTTC,CSVGGSSYNEQFF
TRBV20-1,many,TRBJ2-1,TRBD1,TGCAGTGCTAGAGAGGTGACAGGGACAGGAAATGAGCAGTTCTTC,CSAREVTGTGNEQFF
TRBV7-2,many,TRBJ2-5,NA,TGTGCCAGCAGCTTAGAGACCCAGTACTTC,CASSLETQYF
TRBV7-9,many,TRBJ2-7,NA,TGTGCCAGCAGCTTAGCGGGAGGACACATGAGCAGCTACGAGCAGTACTTC,CASSLAGGHMSSYEQYF
TRBV12-3/TRBV12-4,many,TRBJ2-5,TRBD2,TGTGCCAGCAGCCAAGGACTAGCGGGGACCCTCCAAGAGACCCAGTACTTC,CASSQGLAGTLQETQYF
TRBV27,NA,TRBJ2-7,NA,TGTGCCAGCAGTTTAGGGATCACCTACGAGCAGTACTTC,CASSLGITYEQYF
TRBV11-1,medium-sized,TRBJ2-7,NA,TGTGCCAGCAGCCTACTTCCGGGACAAGCCTACGAGCAGTACTTC,CASSLLPGQAYEQYF
TRBV20-1,many,TRBJ2-1,TRBD1,TGCAGTGCTAGAGAGGACAGGTACTCCTACAATGAGCAGTTCTTC,CSAREDRYSYNEQFF
TRBV18,NA,TRBJ2-3,NA,TGTACCAGCTCCCAACACGGGGACAGCACAGATACGCAGTATTTT,CTSSQHGDSTDTQYF
TRBV7-6,few,TRBJ2-6,NA,TGTGCCAGCAGCCTACAGGCCCTCCACTCTGGGACCAACGTCCTGACTTTC,CASSLQALHSGTNVLTF
TRBV7-2,many,TRBJ2-3,TRBD2,TGTGCCAGCAGCTTAAGCGGGGGGGCTGTAGATACGCAGTATTTT,CASSLSGGAVDTQYF
TRBV7-2,many,TRBJ2-3,TRBD2,TGTGCCAGCAGCTTAGCGGCGGGGGGGCGAAATACGCAGTATTTT,CASSLAAGGRNTQYF
TRBV10-1,many,TRBJ1-1,NA,TGCGCCAGCAGTGAGAACATGAACACTGAAGCTTTCTTT,CASSENMNTEAFF
TRBV12-3/TRBV12-4,many,TRBJ2-2,NA,TGTGCCAGCAGTTTAGGGGACATAAACACCGGGGAGCTGTTTTTT,CASSLGDINTGELFF
TRBV9,NA,TRBJ2-3,TRBD2,TGTGCCAGCAGCGTGTCTAGCGGTAACACAGATACGCAGTATTTT,CASSVSSGNTDTQYF
TRBV7-3,many,TRBJ2-3,TRBD2,TGTGCCAGCAGTCTACGGGGGGGCTCGGCAGATACGCAGTATTTT,CASSLRGGSADTQYF
TRBV7-7,many,TRBJ2-5,NA,TGTGCCAGCAGCTCAGGGGCAGAGACCCAGTACTTC,CASSSGAETQYF
TRBV9,many,TRBJ2-6,TRBD1,TGTGCCAGCAGCCCCAAAGGGACAGGAACAACTGGGGCCAACGTCCTGACTTTC,CASSPKGTGTTGANVLTF
TRBV5-1,many,TRBJ2-5,NA,TGCGCCAGCAGCTTGGGGAGGGTTGATGAGACCCAGTACTTC,CASSLGRVDETQYF
TRBV7-9,many,TRBJ1-1,TRBD1,TGTGCCAGCAGCTTAGCGGACAGGGCGAACACTGAAGCTTTCTTT,CASSLADRANTEAFF
TRBV20-1,few,TRBJ2-3,TRBD2,TGCAGTGCTAGAGCAGGACTAGCGGGGGGGCAAGATACGCAGTATTTT,CSARAGLAGGQDTQYF
TRBV6-2/TRBV6-3,NA,TRBJ2-3,NA,TGTGCCAGCAGTTACGGGGTTTCGACAGATACGCAGTATTTT,CASSYGVSTDTQYF
TRBV4-2,NA,TRBJ2-1,TRBD1,TGTGCCAGCAGCCAAGACCCCGGGACAGGGGGCAATGAGCAGTTCTTC,CASSQDPGTGGNEQFF
TRBV28,many,TRBJ2-7,NA,TGTGCCAGCAGCCTAGGGTCCTACGAGCAGTACTTC,CASSLGSYEQYF
TRBV4-3,few,TRBJ1-2,NA,TGCGCCAGCAGCCAAGCCCTCCCATCCTCGACAGGCCCTGACTATGGCTACACCTTC,CASSQALPSSTGPDYGYTF
TRBV6-5,few,TRBJ2-1,NA,TGTGCCAGCAGTTACCGGGACACCAGCAATGAGCAGTTCTTC,CASSYRDTSNEQFF
TRBV30,once,TRBJ2-5,NA,TGTGCCTGGAGTGTACCGGGGGAGGAGACCCAGTACTTC,CAWSVPGEETQYF
TRBV3-1,many,TRBJ2-5,NA,TGTGCCAGCAGCCATCTCCAGAAGACCCAGTACTTC,CASSHLQKTQYF
TRBV29-1,many,TRBJ1-4,NA,TGCAGCGTTGGGGGGTACGATGAAAAACTGTTTTTT,CSVGGYDEKLFF
TRBV6-2/TRBV6-3,NA,TRBJ2-3,NA,TGTGCCAGCACGGGCTACACAGATACGCAGTATTTT,CASTGYTDTQYF
TRBV7-2,NA,TRBJ1-1,NA,TGTGCCAGCAGCTTATCGGTGACGAACACTGAAGCTTTCTTT,CASSLSVTNTEAFF
TRBV24-1,few,TRBJ2-7,TRBD1,TGTGCCACCAGTGATTGGACAGGCGAGCAGTACTTC,CATSDWTGEQYF
TRBV6-5,many,TRBJ2-7,TRBD2,TGTGCCAGCAGTTACGGGGGGGGGACGACCTACGAGCAGTACTTC,CASSYGGGTTYEQYF
TRBV12-3/TRBV12-4,medium-sized,TRBJ1-4,TRBD1,TGTGCCAGCAGCGACGGGACAGGGGGCGTTGGAAATGAAAAACTGTTTTTT,CASSDGTGGVGNEKLFF
TRBV11-2,NA,TRBJ2-1,NA,TGTGCCAGCAGCCCTCCCGGGACTCTAAAGAGGGGTGAGCAGTTCTTC,CASSPPGTLKRGEQFF
TRBV12-3/TRBV12-4,many,TRBJ1-5,NA,TGTGCCAGCAGTTTATTCCGGGATAGCAATCAGCCCCAGCATTTT,CASSLFRDSNQPQHF
TRBV6-5,many,TRBJ2-7,TRBD1,TGTGCCAGCAGCTTATTATCCTCGACAGGGAGCTACGAGCAGTACTTC,CASSLLSSTGSYEQYF
TRBV19,NA,TRBJ2-1,TRBD2,TGTGCCAGTAGTAAGCGGGGGGTGAACAATGAGCAGTTCTTC,CASSKRGVNNEQFF
TRBV2,NA,TRBJ1-1,TRBD1,TGTGCCAGCAGTGGACAGGGGGGTTTAATGAACACTGAAGCTTTCTTT,CASSGQGGLMNTEAFF
TRBV6-1,many,TRBJ1-1,TRBD1,TGTGCCAGCAGTGAAGCACAGGGGATGAACACTGAAGCTTTCTTT,CASSEAQGMNTEAFF
TRBV4-1,many,TRBJ1-3,TRBD1,TGCGCCAGCAGCCATTCAGGGGGCTCGGACACCATATATTTT,CASSHSGGSDTIYF
TRBV25-1,many,TRBJ1-1,NA,TGTGCCAGCAGTGACAGGGAATCTGAAGCTTTCTTT,CASSDRESEAFF
TRBV7-9,many,TRBJ1-5,TRBD1,TGTGCCAGCAGCCCAGGCTGGACAGGGTATCAGCCCCAGCATTTT,CASSPGWTGYQPQHF
TRBV6-2/TRBV6-3,many,TRBJ1-2,NA,TGTGCCAGCACCGATTGGGCCCTCTATGGCTACACCTTC,CASTDWALYGYTF
TRBV5-1,NA,TRBJ2-5,TRBD1,TGCGCCAGCAGCTCCTACAGGGGTAGTGAGACCCAGTACTTC,CASSSYRGSETQYF
TRBV27,many,TRBJ1-6,NA,TGTGCCAGCAGTTTATCTATCAAGGGGAATTCACCCCTCCACTTT,CASSLSIKGNSPLHF